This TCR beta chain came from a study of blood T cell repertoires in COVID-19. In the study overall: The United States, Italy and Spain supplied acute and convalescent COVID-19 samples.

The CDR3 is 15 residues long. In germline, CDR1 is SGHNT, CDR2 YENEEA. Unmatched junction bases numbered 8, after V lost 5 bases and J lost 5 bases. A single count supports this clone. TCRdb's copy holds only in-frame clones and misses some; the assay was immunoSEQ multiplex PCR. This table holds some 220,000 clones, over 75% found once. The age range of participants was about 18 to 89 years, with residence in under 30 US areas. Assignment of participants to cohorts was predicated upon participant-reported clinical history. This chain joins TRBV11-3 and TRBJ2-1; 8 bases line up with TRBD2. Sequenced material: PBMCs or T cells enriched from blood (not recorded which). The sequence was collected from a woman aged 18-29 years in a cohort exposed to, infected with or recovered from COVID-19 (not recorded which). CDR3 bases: TGTGCCAGCAGCCAGGTAATAGCGGGACACAATGAGCAGTTCTTC. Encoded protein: CASSQVIAGHNEQFF.